The 15 T cell receptor beta chains reported below all come from one sample, sequenced in a study of T cell changes during pregnancy in multiple sclerosis. Only in-frame clones appear in the TCRdb table, and some are missing; sequencing was by immunoSEQ multiplex PCR. This repertoire shows 42,000 or so clones, around 90% found once; its top ten account for 0.75% to 1%. Sequenced here: CD4+ T cells from peripheral blood mononuclear cells, sampled after pregnancy. The origin of the receptors is a female donor with multiple sclerosis, enrolled in a pregnancy study.

CDR3 sequence reads: CASSLLTGGNGYTF. The DNA of the CDR3 is TGTGCCAGCAGCCTCCTGACAGGGGGAAATGGCTACACCTTC. J is TRBJ1-2 and V is TRBV6-1, with 9 bases lining up with TRBD1. CDR3 length equals 14 residues. Unmatched junction bases numbered 8, after V lost 6 bases and J lost 6 bases. Per the germline V gene, CDR1 is MNHNS and CDR2 is SASEGT.

The V and J genes are TRBV7-2 and TRBJ1-1, with D hard to call. Trimming took off 6 bases at V and 1 base at J, with 6 bases between the two ends. CDR3 size: 12 residues. CDR1 is SGHTA, CDR2 FQGNSA, per germline. CDR3 amino acids: CASSPWNTEAFF. CDR3 nucleotides: TGTGCCAGCAGTCCTTGGAACACTGAAGCTTTCTTT.

A remark on this clone: Sequence at one end of the junction differs from germline and may be a read error. The chain uses TRBV7-7 and TRBJ2-5, with D possibly TRBD2 on 8 matching bases. This CDR3 spans 13 amino acids. Germline CDR1 and CDR2: SSHAT and FNYEAQ (reference sequence). This CDR3 reads CASSGGQWETQYF. The CDR3 bases are TGTGCTAGCAGCGGGGGACAGTGGGAGACCCAGTACTTC.

The chain employs TRBV29-1 and TRBJ1-1; D is unresolved. The CDR3 is 14 amino acids. Trimming left V 3 bases short and J 4 bases short, with 15 bases between. The germline CDR1 and CDR2 sequences are SQVTM and ANQGSEA. The CDR3 is CSVENRGRFTEAFF. The DNA for the CDR3 is TGCAGCGTTGAGAATCGTGGCAGGTTCACTGAAGCTTTCTTT.

V usage is TRBV4-1 and J usage is TRBJ2-5; D not resolved. There are 15 residues in the CDR3. Trimming took off 3 bases at V and 3 bases at J, with 14 bases between the two ends. CDR1 is MGHRA and CDR2 is YSYEKL in the germline V gene. The CDR3 is CASSHPLTVEETQYF. The CDR3 DNA sequence: TGCGCCAGCAGCCATCCATTAACGGTGGAAGAGACCCAGTACTTC.

This clone was detected once. The chain uses TRBV7-3 and TRBJ2-1; TRBD1 aligns across 8 bases. The trim removed 1 base at V and 10 bases at J, leaving 12 bases unmatched. CDR1 and CDR2 (germline): SGHTA, FQGTGA. The CDR3 runs 16 residues. Here the CDR3 DNA reads TGTGCCAGCAGCTTAAGAGGTGGGCAGGGGGCAGGGGAGCAGTTCTTC. It codes for CASSLRGGQGAGEQFF.

This sequence joins TRBV10-2 and TRBJ2-6; D gene ambiguous. There are 15 residues in the CDR3. Germline assignment: CDR1 WSHSY and CDR2 SAAADI. Trimming took off 6 bases at V and 0 bases at J, with 9 bases between the two ends. The CDR3 DNA reads as TGCGCCAGCAGAGAGGCCGGCTCTGGGGCCAACGTCCTGACTTTC. Translated: CASREAGSGANVLTF.

J is TRBJ2-6 and V is TRBV27, with D maybe TRBD1 (6 bases). V gave up 4 bases and J gave up 0 bases, with 10 bases separating them. The CDR3 is made up of 16 amino acids. From germline, CDR1 is MNHEY and CDR2 SMNVEV (reference sequence). The CDR3 DNA is TGTGCCAGCAGTTCTCCAGGGGTCTCTGGGGCCAACGTCCTGACTTTC. Amino acid sequence: CASSSPGVSGANVLTF.

This clone was detected a few times. The chain links TRBV30 to TRBJ1-5, with D tentatively TRBD1 (5 bases). V was trimmed by 1 base and J by 5 bases, leaving 9 bases between them. The CDR3 is 13 amino acids. Germline V gene sequence: CDR1 GTSNPN, CDR2 SVGIG (reference sequence). The DNA for the CDR3 is TGTGCCTGGAGTGCCCAGGGCGATCAGCCCCAGCATTTT. Translating gives CAWSAQGDQPQHF.

There are a few counts of this clone. The CDR3 sequence is CASSRGGEGGTEAFF. DNA of the CDR3: TGCGCCAGCAGCCGTGGCGGGGAAGGAGGCACTGAAGCTTTCTTT. This chain joins TRBV5-1 and TRBJ1-1; D call uncertain. Germline CDR1 and CDR2: SGHRS and YFSETQ. Trimming removed 4 bases from V and 4 bases from J, with 17 bases in between. The CDR3 consists of 15 residues.

This clone was seen a handful of times. The CDR3 nucleotides read TGTGCCAGCAGTGGGGGACAGGGGGGTCCCTACGAGCAGTACTTC. Translated: CASSGGQGGPYEQYF. This chain connects TRBV2 to TRBJ2-7, with 11 bases matching TRBD1. The V segment lost 4 bases and the J segment 2 bases; nucleotides outside the gene matches: 4. Looked up from germline, CDR1 is SNHLY and CDR2 is FYNNEI. The CDR3 length is 15 residues.

The chain employs TRBV4-1 and TRBJ2-5; TRBD2 agrees at 9 bases. V lost 2 bases, J lost 3 bases, and 7 bases stayed unmatched. The V gene's germline CDR1 is MGHRA and CDR2 YSYEKL. The CDR3 runs 16 residues. The CDR3 DNA is TGCGCCAGCAGCCAATCCGTGGCTAGCGGGGAAGAGACCCAGTACTTC. Residues: CASSQSVASGEETQYF.

The rearrangement links TRBV11-1 to TRBJ1-1; TRBD1 might be the D (5 bases). Germline V CDR1 and CDR2: SGHAT, FQDESV (reference sequence). The germline V and J ends were trimmed by 8 bases and 3 bases, with 13 bases remaining between them. This CDR3 is built from 13 residues. The CDR3 spells CASRNWGYTEAFF. CDR3 DNA sequence: TGTGCCAGCCGGAATTGGGGCTACACTGAAGCTTTCTTT.

The chain joins TRBV6-6 to TRBJ1-1; a possible D gene is TRBD1 (6 bases). Looked up from germline, CDR1 is MNHNY and CDR2 is SVGAGI (reference sequence). The CDR3 totals 15 residues. V was trimmed by 3 bases and J by 4 bases, leaving 15 bases between them. The CDR3: CASSYSGGASTEAFF. CDR3 nucleotides: TGTGCCAGCAGTTATTCGGGGGGCGCGAGCACTGAAGCTTTCTTT.

The V call is TRBV29-1, the J call TRBJ2-1; maybe TRBD1 (6 bases). Germline loops: CDR1 SQVTM, CDR2 ANQGSEA. This CDR3 region has 15 residues. Trimming took 4 bases from V and 5 from J, leaving 18 bases between them. The chain's CDR3 is CSVGLAAGVDNEQFF. CDR3 bases: TGCAGCGTTGGTCTCGCGGCAGGGGTAGACAATGAGCAGTTCTTC.